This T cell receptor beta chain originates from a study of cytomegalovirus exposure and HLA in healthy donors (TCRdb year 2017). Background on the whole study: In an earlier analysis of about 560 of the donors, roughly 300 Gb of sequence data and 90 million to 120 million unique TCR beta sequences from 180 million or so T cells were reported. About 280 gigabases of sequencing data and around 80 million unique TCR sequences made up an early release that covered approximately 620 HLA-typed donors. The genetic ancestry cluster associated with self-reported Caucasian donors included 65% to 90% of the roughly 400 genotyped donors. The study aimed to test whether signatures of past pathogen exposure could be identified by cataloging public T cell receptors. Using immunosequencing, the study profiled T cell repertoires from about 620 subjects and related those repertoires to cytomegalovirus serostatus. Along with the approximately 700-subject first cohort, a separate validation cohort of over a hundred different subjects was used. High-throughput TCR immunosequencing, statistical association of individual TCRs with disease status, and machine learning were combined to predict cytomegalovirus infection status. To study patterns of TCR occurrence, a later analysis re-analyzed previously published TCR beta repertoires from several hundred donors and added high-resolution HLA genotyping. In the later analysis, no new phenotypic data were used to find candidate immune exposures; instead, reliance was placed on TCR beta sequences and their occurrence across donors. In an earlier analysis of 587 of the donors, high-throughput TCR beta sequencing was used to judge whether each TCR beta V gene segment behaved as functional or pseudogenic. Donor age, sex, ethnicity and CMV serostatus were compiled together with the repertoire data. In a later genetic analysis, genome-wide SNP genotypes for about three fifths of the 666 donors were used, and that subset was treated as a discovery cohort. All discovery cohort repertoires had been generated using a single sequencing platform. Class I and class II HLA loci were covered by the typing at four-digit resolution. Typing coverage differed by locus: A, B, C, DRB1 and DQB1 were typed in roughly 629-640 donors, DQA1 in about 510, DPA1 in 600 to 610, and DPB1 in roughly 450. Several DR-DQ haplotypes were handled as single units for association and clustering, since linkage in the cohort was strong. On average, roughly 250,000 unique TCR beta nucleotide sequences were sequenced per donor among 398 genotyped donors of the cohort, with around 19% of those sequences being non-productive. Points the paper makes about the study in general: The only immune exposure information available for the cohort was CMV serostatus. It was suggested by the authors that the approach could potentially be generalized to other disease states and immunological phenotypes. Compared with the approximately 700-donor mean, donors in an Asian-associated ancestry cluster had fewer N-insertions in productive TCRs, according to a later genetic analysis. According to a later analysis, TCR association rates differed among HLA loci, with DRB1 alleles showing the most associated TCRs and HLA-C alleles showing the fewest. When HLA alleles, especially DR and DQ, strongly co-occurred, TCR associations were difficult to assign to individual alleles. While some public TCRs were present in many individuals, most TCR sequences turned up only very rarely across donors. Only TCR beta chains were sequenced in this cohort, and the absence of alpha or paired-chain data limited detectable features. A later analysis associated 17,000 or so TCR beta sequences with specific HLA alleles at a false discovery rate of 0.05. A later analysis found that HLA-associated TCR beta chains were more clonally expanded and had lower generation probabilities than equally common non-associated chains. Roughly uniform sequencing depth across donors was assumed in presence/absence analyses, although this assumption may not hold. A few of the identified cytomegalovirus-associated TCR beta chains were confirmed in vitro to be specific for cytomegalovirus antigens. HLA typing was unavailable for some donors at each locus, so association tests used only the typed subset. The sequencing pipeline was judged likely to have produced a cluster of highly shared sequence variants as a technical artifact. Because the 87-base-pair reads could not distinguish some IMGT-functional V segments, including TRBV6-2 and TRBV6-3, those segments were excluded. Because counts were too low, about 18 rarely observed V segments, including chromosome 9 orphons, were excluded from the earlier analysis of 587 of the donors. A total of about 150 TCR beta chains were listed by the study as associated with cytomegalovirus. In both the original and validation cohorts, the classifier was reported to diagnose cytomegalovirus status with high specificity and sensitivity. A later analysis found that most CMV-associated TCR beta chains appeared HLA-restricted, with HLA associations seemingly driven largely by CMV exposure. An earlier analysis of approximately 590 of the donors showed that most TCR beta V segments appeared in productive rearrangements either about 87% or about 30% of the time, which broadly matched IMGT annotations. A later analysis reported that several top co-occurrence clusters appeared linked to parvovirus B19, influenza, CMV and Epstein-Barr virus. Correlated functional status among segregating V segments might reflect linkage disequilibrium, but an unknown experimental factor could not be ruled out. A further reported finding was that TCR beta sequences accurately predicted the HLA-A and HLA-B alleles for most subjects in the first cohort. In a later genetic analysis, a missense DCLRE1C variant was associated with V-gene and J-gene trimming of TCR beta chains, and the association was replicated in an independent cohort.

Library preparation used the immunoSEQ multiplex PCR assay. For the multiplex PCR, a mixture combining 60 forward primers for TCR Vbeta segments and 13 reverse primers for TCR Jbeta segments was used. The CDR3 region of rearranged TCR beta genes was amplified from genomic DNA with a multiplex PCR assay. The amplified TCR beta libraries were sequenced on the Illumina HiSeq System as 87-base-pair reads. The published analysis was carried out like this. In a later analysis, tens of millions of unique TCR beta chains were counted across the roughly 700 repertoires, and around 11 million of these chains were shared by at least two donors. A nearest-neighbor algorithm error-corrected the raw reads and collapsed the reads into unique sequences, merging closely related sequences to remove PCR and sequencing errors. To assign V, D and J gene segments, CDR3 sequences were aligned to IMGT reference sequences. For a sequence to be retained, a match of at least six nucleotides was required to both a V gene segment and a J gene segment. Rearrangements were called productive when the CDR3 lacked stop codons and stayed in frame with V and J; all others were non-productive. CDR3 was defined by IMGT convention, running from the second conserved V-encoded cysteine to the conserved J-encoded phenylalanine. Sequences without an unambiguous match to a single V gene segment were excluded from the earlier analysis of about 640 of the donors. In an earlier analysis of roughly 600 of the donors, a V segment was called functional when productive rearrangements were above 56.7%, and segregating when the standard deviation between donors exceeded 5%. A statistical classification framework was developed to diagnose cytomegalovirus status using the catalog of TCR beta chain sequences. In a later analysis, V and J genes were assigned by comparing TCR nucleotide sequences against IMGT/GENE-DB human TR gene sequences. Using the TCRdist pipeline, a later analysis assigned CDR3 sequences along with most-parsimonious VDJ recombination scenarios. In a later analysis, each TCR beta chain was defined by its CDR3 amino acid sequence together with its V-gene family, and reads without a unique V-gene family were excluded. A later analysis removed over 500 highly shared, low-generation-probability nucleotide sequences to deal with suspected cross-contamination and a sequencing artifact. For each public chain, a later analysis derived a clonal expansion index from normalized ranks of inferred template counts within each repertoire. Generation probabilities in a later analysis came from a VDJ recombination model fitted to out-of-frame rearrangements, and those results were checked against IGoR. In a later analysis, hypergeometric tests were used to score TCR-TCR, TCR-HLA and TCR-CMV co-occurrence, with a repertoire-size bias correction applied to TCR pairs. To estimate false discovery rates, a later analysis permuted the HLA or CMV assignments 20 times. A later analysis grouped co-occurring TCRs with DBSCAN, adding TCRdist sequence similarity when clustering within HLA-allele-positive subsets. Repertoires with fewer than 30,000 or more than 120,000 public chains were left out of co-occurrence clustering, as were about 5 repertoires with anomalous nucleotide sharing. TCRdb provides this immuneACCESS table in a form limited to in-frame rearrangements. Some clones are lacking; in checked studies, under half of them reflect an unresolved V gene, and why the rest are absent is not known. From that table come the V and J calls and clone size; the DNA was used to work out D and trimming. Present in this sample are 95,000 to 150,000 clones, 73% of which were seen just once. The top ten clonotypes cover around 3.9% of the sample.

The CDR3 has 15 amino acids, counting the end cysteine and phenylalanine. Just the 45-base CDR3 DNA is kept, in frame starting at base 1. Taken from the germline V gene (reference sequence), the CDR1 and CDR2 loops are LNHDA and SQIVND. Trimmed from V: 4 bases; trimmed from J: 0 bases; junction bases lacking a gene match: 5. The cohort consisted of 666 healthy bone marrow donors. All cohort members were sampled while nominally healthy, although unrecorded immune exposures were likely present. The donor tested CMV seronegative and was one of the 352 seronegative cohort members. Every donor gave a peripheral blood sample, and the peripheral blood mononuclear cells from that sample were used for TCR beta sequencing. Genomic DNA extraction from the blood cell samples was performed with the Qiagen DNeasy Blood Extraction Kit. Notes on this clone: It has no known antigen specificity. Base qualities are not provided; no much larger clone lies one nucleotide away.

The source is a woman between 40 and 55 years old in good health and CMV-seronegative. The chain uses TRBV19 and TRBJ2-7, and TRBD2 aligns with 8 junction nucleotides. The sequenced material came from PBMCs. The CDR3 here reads CASSTTGTSSYEQYF. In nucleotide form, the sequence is TGTGCCAGTAGTACCACCGGGACTAGCTCCTACGAGCAGTACTTC.